The clone carrying this T cell receptor (beta chain) was observed at least ten times. The definition of stable Graves' hyperthyroidism was no ophthalmopathy progression within 18 months. Each diagnosis was grounded in clinical symptoms, serum thyroxine and TRAb, thyroid ultrasound, and orbital computed tomography. PBMCs were derived from roughly 10 ml fresh peripheral blood. This sample is drawn from a study of T cells in Graves' hyperthyroidism and ophthalmopathy. Study details: Staff took peripheral blood when the initial diagnosis was made, before any treatment began.

This CDR3 has 12 amino acids. V was clipped by 5 bases and J by 0 bases, with 5 bases between them. The germline gives CDR1 MDHEN, CDR2 SYDVKM. The CDR3 regions of TCR beta were amplified from RNA transcripts. The primer set for the first-round RT-PCR of the TCR CDR3 was HTBI. MiXCR, applied by TCRdb to the multiplex PCR reads, yields one record per CDR3 protein. The repertoire has some 510,000 distinct CDR3 sequences, more than 20% of them found once; the top ten carry less than 30%. Sequenced input: blood. The chain has TRBV28 and TRBJ2-7; D remains unclear. This receptor was taken from a man aged 18 to 29 with Graves' hyperthyroidism. The CDR3 nucleotides are TGTGCCAGCAGTGGGTTCTCCTACGAGCAGTACTTC. As protein: CASSGFSYEQYF. Full variable domain (missing parts from reference TRBV28 and TRBJ2-7): DVKVTQSSRYLVKRTGEKVFLECVQDMDHENMFWYRQDPGLGLRLIYFSYDVKMKEKGDIPEGYSVSREKKERFSLILESASTNQTSMYLCASSGFSYEQYFGPGTRLTVT.